A selection of T cell receptor beta chains follows, all from one sample in a study of radiation and T cells in renal cell carcinoma. Data came from immunoSEQ multiplex PCR; TCRdb stores just in-frame clones and leaves some out. This table has 150,000 to 190,000 clones, over 80% appearing once. This specimen consisted of blood, obtained from a patient whose treatment included radiotherapy and nephrectomy. Source of these receptors: a woman in her forties or fifties with renal cell carcinoma. Each CDR3 is given with its conserved first and last residue. Fields, in order: D gene, V gene, clone size, J gene, CDR3 protein, CDR3 DNA. A D gene is named only where the DNA matches it firmly. Rows give clone size only sometimes, using once, few, many, or a class for an expanded clone.

TRBD1	TRBV7-8	-	TRBJ1-5	CASSFRGGQGDQPQHF	TGTGCCAGCAGCTTCCGGGGGGGACAGGGTGATCAGCCCCAGCATTTT
-	TRBV6-1	-	TRBJ2-3	CASSEAGDTQYF	TGTGCCAGCAGTGAAGCGGGAGATACGCAGTATTTT
-	TRBV5-1	-	TRBJ1-1	CASSHLGVEAFF	TGCGCCAGCAGCCACTTAGGCGTTGAAGCTTTCTTT
-	TRBV9	-	TRBJ1-1	CASRDLRTNTEAFF	TGTGCCAGCAGGGACCTGCGCACGAACACTGAAGCTTTCTTT
TRBD2	TRBV7-6	-	TRBJ2-7	CASSRGSGGAYEQYF	TGTGCCAGCAGCCGAGGTAGCGGGGGGGCGTACGAGCAGTACTTC
-	TRBV2	-	TRBJ2-7	CASSEALPGSSYEQYF	TGTGCCAGCAGTGAAGCGCTTCCGGGAAGCTCCTACGAGCAGTACTTC
-	TRBV6-1	-	TRBJ1-1	CASSGRGDTEAFF	TGTGCCAGCAGTGGCAGGGGTGACACTGAAGCTTTCTTT
TRBD2	TRBV13	-	TRBJ2-5	CASSFTGLAGAGQETQYF	TGTGCCAGCAGCTTCACGGGACTAGCGGGGGCCGGCCAAGAGACCCAGTACTTC
-	TRBV7-3	-	TRBJ2-1	CASSSTGGSIHEQFF	TGTGCCAGCAGCTCCACTGGGGGCAGTATCCATGAGCAGTTCTTC
-	TRBV18	-	TRBJ2-5	CASSPPPSETQYF	TGTGCCAGCTCTCCTCCGCCCTCGGAGACCCAGTACTTC
-	TRBV13	-	TRBJ1-2	CASSLGRIDYTF	TGTGCCAGCAGCTTAGGCCGGATAGACTACACCTTC
-	TRBV21-1	-	TRBJ1-2	CAGPGIGGYTF	TGTGCCGGCCCGGGGATAGGTGGCTACACCTTC
-	TRBV4-1	-	TRBJ2-2	CASSQTLSGELFF	TGCGCCAGCAGCCAAACCCTTTCCGGGGAGCTGTTTTTT
-	TRBV7-9	-	TRBJ1-1	CASSSRGIRNTEAFF	TGTGCCAGCAGCTCCCGGGGCATTAGGAACACTGAAGCTTTCTTT
TRBD1	TRBV19	-	TRBJ1-5	CASKTGQNQPQHF	TGTGCCAGCAAAACGGGACAGAATCAGCCCCAGCATTTT
-	TRBV7-9	-	TRBJ2-7	CASSSDSSSYEQYF	TGTGCCAGCAGCTCTGACAGCAGCTCCTACGAGCAGTACTTC
TRBD1	TRBV19	once	TRBJ2-5	CATTDRGEQETQYF	TGTGCCACTACGGACAGGGGGGAGCAAGAGACCCAGTACTTC
-	TRBV4-1	few	TRBJ2-1	CASSQVNLVSYNEQFF	TGCGCCAGCAGCCAAGTGAACCTGGTCTCCTACAATGAGCAGTTCTTC
TRBD1	TRBV7-3	-	TRBJ2-3	CASSLGPQGLTDTQYF	TGTGCCAGCAGCTTAGGTCCACAGGGGCTCACAGATACGCAGTATTTT
-	TRBV19	-	TRBJ1-2	CASSMAAEINYGYTF	TGTGCCAGTAGTATGGCGGCCGAAATTAACTATGGCTACACCTTC
-	TRBV19	-	TRBJ1-6	CASSIGGGGRNSPLHF	TGTGCCAGTAGTATAGGTGGAGGGGGAAGGAATTCACCCCTCCACTTT
-	TRBV6-1	once	TRBJ2-5	CASSVPRKETQYF	TGTGCCAGCAGCGTACCGCGGAAAGAGACCCAGTACTTC
TRBD1	TRBV10-3	-	TRBJ1-2	CAISTGQGLYGYTF	TGTGCCATCAGTACGGGACAGGGTCTATATGGCTACACCTTC
-	TRBV25-1	-	TRBJ2-1	CASSLAYNEQFF	TGTGCCAGCAGCCTCGCCTACAATGAGCAGTTCTTC
-	TRBV7-8	-	TRBJ2-7	CASSTGDRSYEQYF	TGTGCCAGCAGCACCGGGGACCGGTCCTACGAGCAGTACTTC
-	TRBV5-1	-	TRBJ2-3	CASSREFTDTQYF	TGCGCCAGCAGCAGGGAGTTCACAGATACGCAGTATTTT
-	TRBV5-5	few	TRBJ1-2	CASSLVDSRYGYTF	TGTGCCAGCAGCTTGGTTGACAGCCGCTATGGCTACACCTTC
-	TRBV7-9	few	TRBJ1-2	CASSPYGGDGYTF	TGTGCCAGCAGCCCCTACGGGGGGGATGGCTACACCTTC
TRBD2	TRBV15	-	TRBJ2-3	CATSSERGPWDTQYF	TGTGCCACCAGCAGCGAGCGGGGGCCCTGGGATACGCAGTATTTT
-	TRBV15	-	TRBJ1-6	CATSPRRAGSSPLHF	TGTGCCACCAGCCCCCGCCGGGCTGGTAGTTCACCCCTCCACTTT
-	TRBV5-1	-	TRBJ2-5	CASSLFQETQYF	TGCGCCAGCAGCTTGTTCCAAGAGACCCAGTACTTC
-	TRBV11-1	-	TRBJ2-1	CASRRARNEQFF	TGTGCCAGCAGGCGGGCGAGGAATGAGCAGTTCTTC
-	TRBV7-2	-	TRBJ1-6	CASSLAESSYNSPLHF	TGTGCCAGCAGCTTAGCGGAGAGCTCCTATAATTCACCCCTCCACTTT
-	TRBV11-2	once	TRBJ2-5	CASSLMRGPGETQYF	TGTGCCAGCAGCTTAATGCGGGGGCCAGGGGAGACCCAGTACTTC
-	TRBV5-1	-	TRBJ1-2	CASSPPTDNYGYTF	TGCGCCAGCAGCCCCCCGACAGACAACTATGGCTACACCTTC
TRBD2	TRBV4-2	-	TRBJ2-5	CASSQGRQRGAQETQYF	TGTGCCAGCAGCCAAGGAAGGCAGCGGGGGGCTCAAGAGACCCAGTACTTC